This entry concerns a single T cell receptor (delta chain). Its antigen is currently not known. TCRdb's listed protein matches a much larger clone and diverges from this DNA's translation at residue 3, likely through a read error; the protein shown comes from the DNA. This sample was taken from a study of DNA immune sequencing with unique molecular identifiers (dated by TCRdb to 2020 to 2022). Describing the broader study: Immunomagnetic cell separation was used to enrich gammadelta T cells from buffy coats, and the genomic DNA of the enriched gammadelta T cells was sequenced. An ultrasensitive DNA-based TRD repertoire sequencing method using PCR-introduced unique molecular identifiers was developed and validated in the study. For the enriched versus non-enriched comparison, approximately 100 ng enriched gammadelta T-cell DNA and approximately 0.91 ug non-enriched PBMC DNA were sequenced. The method was checked using synthetic reference molecules and blood samples from healthy people. Fluorescence-activated cell sorting was used to enrich gammadelta T cells from the PBMC of 10 healthy people. All donors were healthy individuals, and approximately 11 of the donors were profiled using sorted gammadelta T cells from peripheral blood.

Library preparation employed multiplex PCR. A 32-plex assay with primers for all 8 TRDV and 4 TRDJ genes covering the CDR3 was used to amplify genomic DNA. A 12-nucleotide UMI was introduced during around 3 barcoding PCR cycles, after which a second PCR was performed with Illumina adapter primers. AMPure XP beads were used for library purification, and library quality was checked on a Fragment Analyzer with the HS NGS Fragment kit. Sequencing used an Illumina MiniSeq mid-output kit with approximately 22% PhiX and 150 cycles of paired-end reads. In the source study's methods: MIGEC version 1.2.9 was used to process reads, grouping reads by UMI and building error-corrected consensus sequences. Post-processing used modified VDJtools version 1.2.1 scripts and the tcR R package. TCRdb reprocessed the public data with the CATT caller; entries with the same nucleotide sequence were combined afterwards. The V and J calls here are based on TCRdb, not the publication. For this sample the table gives a few thousand delta-chain clones, of which under 13% were detected only once. Of the sample, 53% is held by the ten largest clones.

Broader findings and caveats from the paper: The primer-based approach is unable to detect novel TRD sequences that the primers do not target. Among clonotypes in healthy donors, TRDV2 paired with TRDJ1 was identified as the most common TRD rearrangement. TRD repertoire diversity differed among healthy donors, and several donors were highly oligoclonal, with the top 5 clonotypes making up more than half of productive molecules.

Sequences GEAIGNYY (CDR1) and EKD (CDR2) are obtained from the germline V gene. The CDR3 runs 20 amino acids, cysteine and phenylalanine included. Of all the DNA, just the CDR3 is kept, 60 bases in frame from base 1. The source material was gamma-delta T cells enriched from blood buffy coat, or unenriched PBMCs (not recorded which). The origin of this receptor is a human donor in good health. The chain links TRDV2 with TRDJ1, with TRDD3 identical over 13 junction bases. The CDR3 reads as follows: CAYDTVATGGYGGYTDKLIF. The nucleotides read TGTGCCTATGACACCGTCGCTACTGGGGGATACGGAGGGTACACCGATAAACTCATCTTT.